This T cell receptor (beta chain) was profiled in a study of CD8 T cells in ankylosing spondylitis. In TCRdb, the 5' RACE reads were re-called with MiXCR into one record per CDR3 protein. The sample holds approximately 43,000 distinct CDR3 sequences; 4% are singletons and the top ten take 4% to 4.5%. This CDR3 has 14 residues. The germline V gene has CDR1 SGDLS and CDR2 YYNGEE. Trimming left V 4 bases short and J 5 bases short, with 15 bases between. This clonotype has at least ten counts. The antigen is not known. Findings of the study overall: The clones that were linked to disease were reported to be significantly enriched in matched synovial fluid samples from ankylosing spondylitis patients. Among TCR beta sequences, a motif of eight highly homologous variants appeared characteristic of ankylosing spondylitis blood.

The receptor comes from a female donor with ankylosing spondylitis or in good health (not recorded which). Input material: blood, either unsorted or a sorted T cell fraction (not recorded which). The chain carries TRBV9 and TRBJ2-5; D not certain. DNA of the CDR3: TGTGCCAGCAGCTTTCGGACCGACGGGGAGACCCAGTACTTC. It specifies CASSFRTDGETQYF.